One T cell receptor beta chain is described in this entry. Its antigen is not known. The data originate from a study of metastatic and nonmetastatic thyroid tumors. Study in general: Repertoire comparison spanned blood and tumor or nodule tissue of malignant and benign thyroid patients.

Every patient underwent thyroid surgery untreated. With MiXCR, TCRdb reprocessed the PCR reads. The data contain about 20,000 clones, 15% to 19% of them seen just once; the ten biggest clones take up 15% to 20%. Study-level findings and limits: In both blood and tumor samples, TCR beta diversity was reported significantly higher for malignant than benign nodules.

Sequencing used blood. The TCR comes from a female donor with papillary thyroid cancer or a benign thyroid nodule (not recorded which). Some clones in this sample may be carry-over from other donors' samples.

The CDR3 spells CASSFQAYEQYF. CDR3 DNA sequence: TGTGCCAGCAGTTTTCAGGCGTACGAGCAGTACTTC. This rearrangement joins TRBV28 to TRBJ2-7, with D unclear. Germline V gene lookup returns CDR1 MDHEN and CDR2 SYDVKM. The CDR3 contains 12 residues. V was pared by 3 bases and J by 4 bases, with 7 bases between.